The entry below describes one T cell receptor beta chain. The antigen remains unidentified. TCRdb's copy holds only in-frame clones and misses some; the assay was immunoSEQ multiplex PCR. This sample has 65,000 to 85,000 clones; about 81% occur once, and the top ten carry around 2.3%. If patients had autoimmune disease history or systemic immunosuppression, they were excluded. These data originate in a study of OX40 agonist ivuxolimab in advanced cancers. Study as a whole: Cohort: around 79% men, mean age 60, aged about 20 to 85. Overall study results and limits: Nonresponders, in some cases, also had low normalized T-cell clonal expansion.

The CDR3 length is 17 residues. Germline CDR1 and CDR2: SGHRS and YFSETQ. Trimming shortened V by 0 bases and J by 0 bases, and 15 bases separated the two germline ends. This rearrangement joins TRBV5-1 to TRBJ1-2; D is unclear. The input for sequencing was CD4+ or CD8+ T cells sorted from blood, taken in a trial of the OX40 agonist ivuxolimab. The receptor was isolated from an adult with an advanced solid tumor such as melanoma, head and neck, liver or kidney cancer. CDR3 DNA: TGCGCCAGCAGCTTGGGGACGGACGGATCCTCTAACTATGGCTACACCTTC. Its protein product is CASSLGTDGSSNYGYTF.